This passage covers 9 T cell receptor beta chains from one sample sequenced in a study of T cell repertoires in cytomegalovirus infection. TCRdb re-called the reads through MiXCR, storing one row per CDR3 protein. The repertoire holds approximately 500,000 distinct CDR3 sequences, with more than 25% as singletons. Sample: PBMCs. Every receptor here comes from a human donor in good health (CMV status not recorded). Some clones in this sample may be carry-over from other donors' samples.

This clonotype has more than one count but fewer than ten. CDR3 DNA sequence: TGCGCCAGCAGCCAAGATTACGGCCGGTGGGACTATGGCTACACCTTC. Translated, it gives CASSQDYGRWDYGYTF. The J gene is TRBJ1-2, the V gene TRBV4-3; no definite D call. V was shortened by 0 bases and J by 3 bases, with 14 bases between the two germline ends. This CDR3 is 16 amino acids long. Germline CDR1 LGHNA, CDR2 YSLEER.

This chain links TRBV7-2 with TRBJ1-3, with a possible D match to TRBD1 (5 bases). With 5 bases removed from V and 0 bases from J, the gap between germline ends came to 11 bases. CDR3 size: 15 residues. Germline values: CDR1 SGHTA, CDR2 FQGNSA. The DNA of the CDR3 is TGTGCCAGCAGCCAGACAGAGTTCTCTGGAAACACCATATATTTT. Its translation is CASSQTEFSGNTIYF. Drawing the rest from reference TRBV7-2 and TRBJ1-3, the complete variable domain is GAGVSQSPSNKVTEKGKDVELRCDPISGHTALYWYRQSLGQGLEFLIYFQGNSAPDKSGLPSDRFSAERTGGSVSTLTIQRTQQEDSAVYLCASSQTEFSGNTIYFGEGSWLTVV.

The chain is built from TRBV20-1 and TRBJ2-3; no clear D. The V and J ends lost 6 bases and 1 base respectively, with 11 bases between them. The CDR3 is 13 amino acids. The germline gives CDR1 DFQATT, CDR2 SNEGSKA (reference sequence). The DNA of the CDR3 is TGCAGTGCCAGTGGGCTACGCACAGATACGCAGTATTTT. It specifies CSASGLRTDTQYF.

Turning to this clonotype: At one of its ends the junction is not consistent with the germline gene, which may arise from a read error. This chain links TRBV20-1 with TRBJ2-1; 12 nucleotides align to TRBD2. This CDR3 has 15 residues. CDR1 and CDR2 from the germline V gene are DFQATT and SNEGSKA (reference sequence). CDR3 nucleotides: TGCAGTGCTAGAGATCCCCGGACTAGCGGGAATGAGCAGTCCTTC. Amino acid sequence: CSARDPRTSGNEQSF.

In its sample, this clonotype was seen many times. This chain links TRBV7-8 with TRBJ2-2; D uncertain. V was shortened by 0 bases and J by 3 bases, with 11 bases between the two germline ends. This CDR3 region has 16 residues. Germline V lookup: CDR1 SGHVS, CDR2 FQNEAQ. This CDR3 is CASSLAWRLYTGELFF. The CDR3 DNA reads as TGTGCCAGCAGCTTAGCGTGGCGACTTTACACCGGGGAGCTGTTTTTT.

This clonotype was found a few times. The V and J genes are TRBV4-1 and TRBJ1-5; no reliable D call. Germline CDR1 reads MGHRA; CDR2 reads YSYEKL. Between the trimmed V and J ends, which lost 0 bases and 7 bases, there was a span of 7 bases. CDR3 length equals 13 residues. CDR3: CASSQDGEQPQHF. Here the CDR3 DNA reads TGCGCCAGCAGCCAAGATGGTGAGCAGCCCCAGCATTTT.

This chain connects TRBV27 to TRBJ2-7, with D perhaps TRBD1 (5 bases). CDR1 MNHEY and CDR2 SMNVEV come from the germline V gene (reference sequence). Trimming shortened V by 3 bases and J by 6 bases, and 15 bases separated the two germline ends. The CDR3 runs 14 residues. The CDR3 region has the DNA TGTGCCAGCAGTTTGTGCAGGGAAGCGTGCGAGCAGTACTTC. As protein: CASSLCREACEQYF.

A few counts support this clonotype. The V gene is TRBV7-6, the J gene TRBJ2-1; TRBD2 matches 14 bases. The junction had 9 bases not matched to a gene; V was cut back by 2 bases and J by 9 bases. Germline CDR1 and CDR2: SGHVS and FNYEAQ. The CDR3 is 17 residues long. CDR3 nucleotides: TGTGCCAGCAGCTTACCAACCGGGACTAGCGGGAGCTCTGAGCAGTTCTTC. Translation: CASSLPTGTSGSSEQFF.

The rearrangement uses TRBV7-8 and TRBJ1-6, with TRBD1 identical over 8 bases. The ends lost 6 bases at V and 6 bases at J; junction bases unmatched: 7. The CDR3 is 15 amino acids. Germline CDR1 SGHVS, CDR2 FQNEAQ. The CDR3, as DNA: TGTGCCAGCAGGACGACAGGGGTAGTTAATTCACCCCTCCACTTT. Protein: CASRTTGVVNSPLHF.